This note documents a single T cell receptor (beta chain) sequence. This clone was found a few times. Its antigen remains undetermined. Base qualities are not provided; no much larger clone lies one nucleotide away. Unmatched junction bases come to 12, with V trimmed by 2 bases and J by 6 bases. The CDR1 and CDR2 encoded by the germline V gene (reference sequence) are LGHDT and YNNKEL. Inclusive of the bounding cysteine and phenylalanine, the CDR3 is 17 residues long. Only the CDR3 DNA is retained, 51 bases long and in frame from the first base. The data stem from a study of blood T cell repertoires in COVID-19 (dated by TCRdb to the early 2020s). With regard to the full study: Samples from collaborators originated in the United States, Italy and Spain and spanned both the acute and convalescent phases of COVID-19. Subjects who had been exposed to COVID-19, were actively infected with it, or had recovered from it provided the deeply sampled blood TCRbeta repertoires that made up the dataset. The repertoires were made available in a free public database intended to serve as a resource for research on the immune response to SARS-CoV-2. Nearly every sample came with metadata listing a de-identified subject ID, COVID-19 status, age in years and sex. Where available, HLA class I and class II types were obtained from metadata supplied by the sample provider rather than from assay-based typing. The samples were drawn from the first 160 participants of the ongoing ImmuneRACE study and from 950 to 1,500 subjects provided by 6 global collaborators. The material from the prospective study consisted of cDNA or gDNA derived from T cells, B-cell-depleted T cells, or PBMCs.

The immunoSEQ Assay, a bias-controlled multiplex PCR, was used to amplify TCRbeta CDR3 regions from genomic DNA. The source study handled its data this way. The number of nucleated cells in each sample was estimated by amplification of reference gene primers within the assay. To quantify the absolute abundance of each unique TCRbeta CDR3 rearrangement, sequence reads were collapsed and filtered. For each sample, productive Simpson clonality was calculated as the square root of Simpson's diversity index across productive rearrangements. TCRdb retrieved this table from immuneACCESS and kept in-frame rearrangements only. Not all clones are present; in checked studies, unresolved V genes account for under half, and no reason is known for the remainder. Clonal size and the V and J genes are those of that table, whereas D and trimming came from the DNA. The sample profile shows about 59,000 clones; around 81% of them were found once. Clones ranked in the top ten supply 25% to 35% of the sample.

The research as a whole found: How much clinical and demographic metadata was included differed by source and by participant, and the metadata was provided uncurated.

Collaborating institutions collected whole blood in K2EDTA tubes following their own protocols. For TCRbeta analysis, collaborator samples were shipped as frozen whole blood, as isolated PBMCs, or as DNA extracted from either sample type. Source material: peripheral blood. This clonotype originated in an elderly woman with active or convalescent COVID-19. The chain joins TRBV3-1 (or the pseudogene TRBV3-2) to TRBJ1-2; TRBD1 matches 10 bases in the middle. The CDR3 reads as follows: CASSQTQGRQGADGYTF. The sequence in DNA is TGTGCCAGCAGCCAAACCCAAGGAAGACAGGGGGCCGATGGCTACACCTTC.